These 11 T cell receptor beta chains were all obtained from the same sample, sequenced in a study of blood T cells in healthy people across ages. Alongside a J-beta primer mix, a sample-barcoded 5' primer served in a second PCR lasting about 6 to 11 cycles. MiXCR was run by TCRdb on the 5' RACE reads, yielding one entry per CDR3 protein. The sample gives about 1.1 million distinct CDR3 sequences, 35% to 40% of which show up once; about an eighth is in the top ten. The material sequenced was blood. The receptor set was obtained from a man aged 18 to 29 in good health.

The genes are TRBV7-9 and TRBJ1-1, with D hard to call. This CDR3 region has 14 residues. Per the germline V gene, CDR1 is SEHNR and CDR2 is FQNEAQ (reference sequence). V dropped 5 bases and J dropped 1 base, with 11 bases sitting between them. In DNA, the CDR3 is TGTGCCAGCAGCCGGGCAGAGAGGAACACTGAAGCTTTCTTT. Protein sequence: CASSRAERNTEAFF.

The rearrangement uses TRBV11-2 and TRBJ1-2; 7 bases line up with TRBD1. With V trimmed by 1 base and J by 2 bases, 7 bases remained unmatched. Looked up from germline, CDR1 is SGHAT and CDR2 is FQNNGV. The CDR3 extends over 16 amino acids. The CDR3 DNA follows: TGTGCCAGCAGCTTAGCCCCCTGGGACAGCAACTATGGCTACACCTTC. It is translated as CASSLAPWDSNYGYTF.

This clonotype was seen once. The chain uses TRBV9 and TRBJ2-3; tentative D call: TRBD1 (6 bases). V was pared by 0 bases and J by 1 base, with 9 bases between. Germline values: CDR1 SGDLS, CDR2 YYNGEE. The CDR3 sequence is 15 residues long. In nucleotides, the CDR3 is TGTGCCAGCAGCGTAGAGGGGGTAGGCACAGATACGCAGTATTTT. Translated: CASSVEGVGTDTQYF.

The gene calls are TRBV7-2 and TRBJ2-3, with D tentatively TRBD2 (5 bases). Trimming cost V 1 base and J 1 base, with 12 bases left between them. Germline V lookup: CDR1 SGHTA, CDR2 FQGNSA. This CDR3 contains 16 residues. DNA for the CDR3: TGTGCCAGCAGCTTAGTTCCGGCGGGCCGCACAGATACGCAGTATTTT. Amino acids: CASSLVPAGRTDTQYF.

This chain connects TRBV20-1 to TRBJ2-7, with 7 bases lining up with TRBD2. J was trimmed by 0 bases and V by 6 bases; bases with no gene match: 5. CDR1 and CDR2 from the germline V gene are DFQATT and SNEGSKA (reference sequence). CDR3 length: 13 residues. CDR3 nucleotide sequence: TGCAGTGCCCTAGCGGAGATCTCCTACGAGCAGTACTTC. Residues: CSALAEISYEQYF.

The chain couples TRBV6-6 to TRBJ1-2, with a weak D call TRBD1 (5 bases). The V gene's germline CDR1 is MNHNY and CDR2 SVGAGI (reference sequence). The CDR3 extends over 14 amino acids. The ends were cut back, 5 bases at V and 8 bases at J, with 18 bases in the middle. As DNA, the CDR3 is TGTGCCAGCAGTCCCGAGGGGCTGTTTCGGGGCTACACCTTC. As protein: CASSPEGLFRGYTF.

This clonotype has just one count. The V gene is TRBV10-3, the J gene TRBJ2-1; the match to TRBD1 covers 11 bases. CDR1 and CDR2 from the germline V gene are ENHRY and SYGVKD. This CDR3 has 16 amino acids. V shed 3 bases and J 7 bases; nucleotides not matched to a gene: 8. The CDR3 sequence is CAISDPGTGGVNEQFF. CDR3 nucleotide sequence: TGTGCCATCAGTGACCCCGGGACAGGGGGTGTGAATGAGCAGTTCTTC.

The chain has TRBV9 and TRBJ2-5; 10 bases fit TRBD1. This CDR3 comprises 16 residues. After removal of 4 bases from V and 11 bases from J, the junction contained 17 bases not matched to a gene. Germline V CDR1 and CDR2: SGDLS, YYNGEE. CDR3 DNA: TGTGCCAGCAGCCAAAACCGGGACAGGGGTAGAGATGAGCAGTACTTC. Its translation: CASSQNRDRGRDEQYF.

This clonotype was recorded a few times. This chain connects TRBV10-3 to TRBJ2-1, with a tentative D call TRBD2 (5 bases). The ends were cut back, 2 bases at V and 9 bases at J, with 20 bases in the middle. Germline assignment: CDR1 ENHRY and CDR2 SYGVKD. The CDR3 extends over 16 amino acids. CDR3 bases: TGTGCCATCAGTGAGCCTAGGAACTCCGGGAAGGGTGAGCAGTTCTTC. This translates into CAISEPRNSGKGEQFF.

Details on this clonotype: Sequence at one end of the junction differs from germline and may be a read error. CDR3 DNA: TGCGCCGGCAGCGCCGACCCCACAGATACGCAGTATTTT. Its protein product is CAGSADPTDTQYF. The chain links TRBV5-1 to TRBJ2-3, with D uncertain. Germline CDR1 is SGHRS and CDR2 is YFSETQ. CDR3 size: 13 residues.

This sequence joins TRBV6-5 and TRBJ1-3; possibly TRBD1 for D (5 bases). Germline V gene lookup returns CDR1 MNHEY and CDR2 SVGAGI. The CDR3 has 15 residues. With 2 bases removed from V and 4 bases from J, the gap between germline ends came to 12 bases. DNA of the CDR3: TGTGCCAGCAGTTACCTCCCGCAGGGAGGAAACACCATATATTTT. Its protein is CASSYLPQGGNTIYF.